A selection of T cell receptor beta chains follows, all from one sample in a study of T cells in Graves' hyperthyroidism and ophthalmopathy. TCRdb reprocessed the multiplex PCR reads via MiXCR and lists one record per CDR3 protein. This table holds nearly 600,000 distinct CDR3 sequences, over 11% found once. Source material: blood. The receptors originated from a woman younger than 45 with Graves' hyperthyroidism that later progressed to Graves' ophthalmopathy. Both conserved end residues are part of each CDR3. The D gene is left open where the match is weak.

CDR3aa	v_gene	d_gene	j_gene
CASGLASSRPDTQYF	TRBV10-2	-	TRBJ2-3
CASSPGTSGFNEQFF	TRBV5-1	TRBD2	TRBJ2-1
CASSRDRGVNQPQHF	TRBV6-1	TRBD1	TRBJ1-5
CSARGPGSYEQYF	TRBV20-1	-	TRBJ2-7
CASSLGSIQETQYF	TRBV5-4	-	TRBJ2-5
CATSDLSPSTGELFF	TRBV24-1	-	TRBJ2-2
CASTRTSGRPDTQYF	TRBV27	TRBD2	TRBJ2-3
CASSWDYGQKYYYGYTF	TRBV5-5	-	TRBJ1-2
CSASSILAVYNEQFF	TRBV20-1	TRBD2	TRBJ2-1
CASTGPQVEKLFF	TRBV19	-	TRBJ1-4
CSVGASSGELFF	TRBV29-1	-	TRBJ2-2
CASSFPSGRESGNTIYF	TRBV28	-	TRBJ1-3
CSVPGLAGVRTDTQYF	TRBV29-1	TRBD2	TRBJ2-3
CASSQLTGLNTEAFF	TRBV14	TRBD1	TRBJ1-1
CASSLFAVSYGQPQHF	TRBV27	-	TRBJ1-5
CASSPSGTPIYGYTF	TRBV6-2/TRBV6-3	-	TRBJ1-2
CASSFLAGVNNEQFF	TRBV7-2	TRBD2	TRBJ2-1
CARGLPGSQPQHF	TRBV27	-	TRBJ1-5
CASSLDWGTNTEAFF	TRBV7-3	-	TRBJ1-1
CASSPDPLSGTEAFF	TRBV28	-	TRBJ1-1
CASSGGRVAELITYEQYF	TRBV25-1	-	TRBJ2-7
CASKAETSYNSPLHF	TRBV2	-	TRBJ1-6
CASSEERGFYNEQFF	TRBV6-1	-	TRBJ2-1
CASSIETGRTEETQYF	TRBV19	-	TRBJ2-5
CASSPPAGGSVGGYNEQFF	TRBV12-3/TRBV12-4	TRBD2	TRBJ2-1
CSVDPGQGHNTQYF	TRBV29-1	TRBD1	TRBJ2-3
CASRPGQRKNEKLFF	TRBV27	-	TRBJ1-4
CASSYGTGDSGNTIYF	TRBV6-2/TRBV6-3	TRBD1	TRBJ1-3
CASSYGESWQPQHF	TRBV6-2/TRBV6-3	-	TRBJ1-5
CASSFRVTETQYF	TRBV27	-	TRBJ2-5
CASSQLGGDPRDNEQFF	TRBV28	-	TRBJ2-1
CASSYDAGRGYTF	TRBV6-5	-	TRBJ1-2
CASSLGGDTDTQYF	TRBV3-1	-	TRBJ2-3
CASSQVPRGRNEQYF	TRBV4-3	TRBD1	TRBJ2-7
CASSLARDRAYEQYF	TRBV11-2	TRBD1	TRBJ2-7
CASSNYQGAGTDTQYF	TRBV5-4	TRBD1	TRBJ2-3
CASSPGVTEAFF	TRBV18	-	TRBJ1-1
CASSQADRGGQPQHF	TRBV4-2	TRBD1	TRBJ1-5
CASSTANTEAFF	TRBV2	-	TRBJ1-1
CASSVGTTYTEAFF	TRBV19	-	TRBJ1-1
CSASRGARVTGELFF	TRBV20-1	-	TRBJ2-2
CAGWTGGAGEQYF	TRBV30	TRBD1	TRBJ2-7
CASSLRDARGPEKLFF	TRBV12-3/TRBV12-4	-	TRBJ1-4
CATSESQEQYF	TRBV24-1	-	TRBJ2-7
CASSQDLYAYNEQFF	TRBV3-1	-	TRBJ2-1
CASSFLQGAGELFF	TRBV11-2	TRBD1	TRBJ2-2
CASSLVLALGYGYTF	TRBV28	-	TRBJ1-2